The 20 T cell receptor beta chains given below trace back to one sample, sequenced in a study of blood T cells in healthy people across ages. Next came a second PCR, run for about 6 to 12 cycles, which used a sample-barcoded 5' primer along with a J-beta primer mix. TCRdb reprocessed the 5' RACE reads via MiXCR and lists one record per CDR3 protein. The table shows more than 900,000 distinct CDR3 sequences, with 20% to 25% occurring only once. This sample was shared with a second study, whose subject was T cells of mothers and their children.

The specimen was blood. The receptors stem from a girl aged 2-10 years in good health.

V is TRBV29-1 and J is TRBJ1-2; D gene unclear. The germline gives CDR1 SQVTM, CDR2 ANQGSEA. The V and J ends lost 6 bases and 4 bases respectively, with 12 bases between them. CDR3 length: 12 amino acids. CDR3 nucleotide sequence: TGCAGCGTCCTCTCCACGCCCTATGGCTACACCTTC. It encodes CSVLSTPYGYTF.

A few counts support this clonotype. The V and J genes are TRBV3-1 and TRBJ2-5; D ambiguous. The ends were cut back, 0 bases at V and 6 bases at J, with 8 bases in the middle. This CDR3 region has 13 residues. CDR1 and CDR2 (germline): LGHDT, YNNKEL (reference sequence). The CDR3 sequence is CASSQDGYQTQYF. CDR3 sequence (DNA): TGTGCCAGCAGCCAAGACGGCTATCAGACCCAGTACTTC.

The genes are TRBV20-1 and TRBJ1-2, with 8 positions matching TRBD1. The CDR3 sequence is 13 residues long. Trimming at V came to 3 bases and at J to 3 bases, leaving 3 bases not matched to a gene. Germline-derived CDR1 and CDR2 are DFQATT and SNEGSKA (reference sequence). The CDR3 loop is CSASGQGHYGYTF. The CDR3 DNA is TGCAGTGCTAGCGGACAGGGCCACTATGGCTACACCTTC.

The genes are TRBV5-1 and TRBJ2-1; TRBD1 matches at 8 bases. The J segment lost 0 bases and the V segment lost 0 bases, leaving 8 bases of the junction unmatched. CDR3 length: 18 residues. Germline CDR1 and CDR2: SGHRS and YFSETQ. In nucleotides, the CDR3 is TGCGCCAGCAGCTTGGAACAGGGGGGTCTGACCTCCTACAATGAGCAGTTCTTC. It specifies CASSLEQGGLTSYNEQFF.

This chain connects TRBV7-2 to TRBJ2-5, with a possible D match to TRBD1 (6 bases). The closer fit of TRBJ2-7 to the DNA end suggests the J call may be wrong. The length of the CDR3 is 14 residues. The germline V gene encodes CDR1 SGHTA and CDR2 FQGNSA. CDR3 nucleotides: TGTGCCAGCAGCTACGGGACACTATACTACGAGCAGTACTTC. Amino acids: CASSYGTLYYEQYF.

The chain uses TRBV25-1 and TRBJ1-2, with D unresolved. The V gene lost 3 bases and the J gene lost 1 base, with 9 bases spanning the gap. The CDR3 covers 14 residues. Germline lookup yields CDR1 MGHDK and CDR2 SYGVNS. DNA for the CDR3: TGTGCCAGCAGTGAGGCGGGAATTAACTATGGCTACACCTTC. Translating gives CASSEAGINYGYTF.

This clonotype was detected a few times. This chain's CDR3 is CASSQSTGAQPTEQFF. CDR3 bases: TGTGCCAGCAGCCAATCTACCGGGGCCCAGCCCACTGAGCAGTTCTTC. This chain links TRBV4-2 with TRBJ2-1, with D tentatively TRBD1 or TRBD2 (5 bases each). V lost 2 bases to trimming and J lost 9 bases, with 20 bases between them. The V gene's germline CDR1 is LGHNA and CDR2 YNFKEQ. The CDR3 runs 16 residues.

The V and J genes are TRBV4-3 and TRBJ1-6; D remains ambiguous. Trimming pared 0 bases from V and 10 bases from J, leaving 7 bases between. This CDR3 has 13 residues. Germline CDR1 and CDR2: LGHNA and YSLEER. Here the CDR3 DNA reads TGCGCCAGCAGCCAAGATTATTGGTCACCCCTCCACTTT. It specifies CASSQDYWSPLHF.

The V and J genes are TRBV4-2 and TRBJ2-3; no clear D gene. V shed 0 bases and J shed 9 bases, with 10 bases lying between them. CDR3 length equals 13 residues. Germline assignment: CDR1 LGHNA and CDR2 YNFKEQ. The CDR3 coding sequence is TGTGCCAGCAGCCAAGATCCTATTACAACGCAGTATTTT. Amino acids: CASSQDPITTQYF.

This clonotype was observed a handful of times. V usage is TRBV7-2 and J usage is TRBJ2-5; no definite D call. The germline V gene encodes CDR1 SGHTA and CDR2 FQGNSA. Trimming shortened V by 4 bases and J by 5 bases, and 11 bases separated the two germline ends. The CDR3 extends over 13 amino acids. CDR3 sequence reads: CASSSPERETQYF. CDR3 nucleotides: TGTGCCAGCAGCTCCCCGGAACGGGAGACCCAGTACTTC.

This clonotype was recorded a few times. CDR3 nucleotide sequence: TGTGCCAGCAGTGCCACAGGACGTTCAGATACGCAGTATTTT. Translating gives CASSATGRSDTQYF. The V and J genes are TRBV6-5 and TRBJ2-3, with D possibly matching TRBD1 (5 bases). Germline V gene lookup returns CDR1 MNHEY and CDR2 SVGAGI. Trimming cost V 5 bases and J 4 bases, with 13 bases left between them. This CDR3 contains 14 residues.

This clonotype was recorded only once. The chain combines TRBV6-2 or TRBV6-3 with TRBJ1-1; D gene ambiguous. CDR1 and CDR2 from the germline V gene are MNHEY and SVGEGT. The ends were cut back, 4 bases at V and 7 bases at J, with 19 bases in the middle. This CDR3 comprises 15 residues. The CDR3 is CASSSLDWGTGEAFF. CDR3 nucleotide sequence: TGTGCCAGCAGTTCCTTGGACTGGGGAACGGGTGAAGCTTTCTTT.

V is TRBV12-5 and J is TRBJ2-3, with a tentative D call TRBD1 (5 bases). Trimming shortened V by 2 bases and J by 5 bases, and 8 bases separated the two germline ends. Germline V lookup: CDR1 LGHNT, CDR2 FRNRAP. CDR3 length equals 13 residues. The CDR3 sequence: CASGLLRGDTQYF. Here the CDR3 DNA reads TGTGCTAGTGGTTTGTTAAGGGGAGATACGCAGTATTTT.

This chain uses TRBV28 with TRBJ2-7; the match to TRBD1 covers 7 bases. Germline V CDR1 and CDR2: MDHEN, SYDVKM. This CDR3 is built from 12 residues. V trimming: 7 bases; J trimming: 9 bases; junction bases outside the gene matches: 9. CDR3 nucleotides: TGTGCCAGCATACAGGGGAATGGAGCGCAGTACTTC. It translates to CASIQGNGAQYF.

V is TRBV12-3 or TRBV12-4 and J is TRBJ1-2; D unresolved. Trimming pared 4 bases from V and 5 bases from J, leaving 14 bases between. The CDR3 totals 14 residues. The chain's CDR3 is CASSYGSIPYGYTF. CDR3 coding DNA: TGTGCCAGCAGTTACGGCTCCATTCCTTATGGCTACACCTTC.

This chain connects TRBV2 to TRBJ2-7; the D gene is possibly TRBD2 (6 bases). Trimming left V 4 bases short and J 2 bases short, with 15 bases between. Germline V lookup: CDR1 SNHLY, CDR2 FYNNEI. The CDR3 is made up of 15 amino acids. Here the CDR3 reads CASSGRAGTAYEQYF. The CDR3 nucleotides read TGTGCCAGCAGTGGAAGGGCGGGGACGGCCTACGAGCAGTACTTC.

Only a few counts were recorded for this clonotype. The chain has TRBV6-5 and TRBJ2-3, with D possibly TRBD2 on 5 matching bases. The CDR3 sequence is 15 residues long. Trimming stripped 0 bases from V and 5 bases from J, with 12 bases between. CDR1 is MNHEY, CDR2 SVGAGI, per germline. The CDR3 nucleotides read TGTGCCAGCAGTTACTCCCTAGCAAGGGTAGATACGCAGTATTTT. It encodes CASSYSLARVDTQYF.

This clonotype was seen only a few times. The chain combines TRBV5-1 with TRBJ2-7, with TRBD1 identical over 8 bases. Germline V gene lookup returns CDR1 SGHRS and CDR2 YFSETQ. CDR3 length: 15 residues. V lost 0 bases to trimming and J lost 7 bases; unmatched junction nucleotides: 9. The CDR3 sequence: CASSLVSQGAREQYF. The CDR3 nucleotides are TGCGCCAGCAGCTTGGTGTCGCAGGGGGCGAGGGAGCAGTACTTC.

This clonotype has only a few counts. The chain employs TRBV11-1 and TRBJ2-1, with a possible D match to TRBD1 (6 bases). The J call may be faulty, since TRBJ2-5 better matches the DNA end. This CDR3 region has 15 residues. Germline values: CDR1 SGHAT, CDR2 FQDESV (reference sequence). The CDR3 protein is CASSPPDRNQETQYF. DNA for the CDR3: TGTGCCAGCAGCCCCCCGGACAGAAACCAAGAGACCCAGTACTTC.

This clonotype was observed a few times. The chain employs TRBV7-2 and TRBJ2-1, with D unclear. Germline V gives CDR1 SGHTA, CDR2 FQGNSA. There are 16 residues in the CDR3. Trimming cost V 5 bases and J 7 bases, with 21 bases left between them. In nucleotides, the CDR3 is TGTGCCAGCAGCCCTTCCCGTGGGCCCTTTGAAAATGAGCAGTTCTTC. Protein product: CASSPSRGPFENEQFF.